This T cell receptor (beta chain) emerged from a study of blood T cell repertoires in COVID-19 (dated by TCRdb to 2020 to 2022). Background on the whole study: The collaborator samples originated in the United States, Italy and Spain and spanned the acute and convalescent phases of COVID-19. The prospective study material was composed of cDNA or gDNA derived from T cells, B-cell-depleted T cells, or PBMCs. Deeply sampled blood TCRbeta repertoires from subjects exposed to, actively infected with, or recovered from COVID-19 were included in the dataset. The repertoires were released in a freely available public database intended as a resource for research on the immune response to SARS-CoV-2. Samples came from the ongoing ImmuneRACE study (first 160 participants) plus 1,254 subjects from 6 global collaborators. Sample metadata almost always included a de-identified subject ID, COVID-19 status, age in years and sex. Where available, HLA class I and class II types were obtained from metadata supplied by the sample provider rather than from assay-based typing. What the work shows at the level of the full study, not this receptor alone: The amount of clinical and demographic metadata varied by source and participant and was provided uncurated.

Participants in the prospective study were aged roughly 18 to 89 years, lived in some 24 United States geographic areas, and enrolled through a virtual design. In the prospective study, participants were assigned to cohorts based on the clinical history participants reported in a screening survey and a study questionnaire. ImmuneRACE Cohort 3 recovered participants were defined by two consecutive negative NP/OP PCR tests, healthcare professional clearance, or symptom resolution. In the prospective study, whole blood, serum and a nasopharyngeal or oropharyngeal swab were collected from each participant by mobile phlebotomists. Additional blood draws and questionnaires over an approximately 2-month period could optionally be provided by prospective study participants. Before DNA extraction, blood samples from the prospective study were shipped at room temperature or frozen. TCRbeta CDR3 regions were amplified from genomic DNA by means of the immunoSEQ Assay, a bias-controlled multiplex PCR. As for how the authors treated the data: The number of nucleated cells in each sample was estimated from the amplification of reference gene primers within the assay. Sequence reads were collapsed and filtered to measure the absolute abundance of every unique TCRbeta CDR3 rearrangement. For each sample, productive Simpson clonality was calculated by taking the square root of Simpson's diversity index across productive rearrangements. Entries here come from immuneACCESS through TCRdb and include only in-frame sequences with V and J called. Some clones fail to appear in such tables; in the studies checked, an unresolved V gene covers under half of the shortfall, and the cause of the remainder is unknown. V, J and clone size are taken as reported in that table, and D and trimming were inferred from the DNA itself. Present in this sample are about 180,000 clones, more than 85% of which were seen just once. The top ten hold around 6.5% of the sample.

The germline V gene (reference sequence) gives CDR1 as LNHDA and CDR2 as SQIVND. Between the V and J ends, shortened by 3 bases and 0 bases respectively, the junction contains 14 bases. From cysteine to phenylalanine, the CDR3 is 16 amino acids long. The CDR3 DNA has 48 bases and is translated from base 1. In regard to this clone: Which antigen it targets is not known. Base qualities are missing; no much larger clone stands one base away.

Sequences were obtained from PBMCs or T cells enriched from blood (not recorded which). The rearranged chain carries TRBV19 and TRBJ1-1; the D segment could be TRBD1, given 6 matching bases. This sequence originates from a woman between 50 and 59 years old who had recovered from COVID-19. The DNA sequence follows: TGTGCCAGTAGTATTGAGTCAGGGGCCTTGAACACTGAAGCTTTCTTT. Its protein product is CASSIESGALNTEAFF.